The rows below give T cell receptor beta chains drawn from one sample of a study of read filtering for tumor transcriptome and immune sequencing. One entry per CDR3 protein, called by TCRdb with MiXCR from the reads. The sample carries around 50,000 distinct CDR3 sequences, under 25% recorded once. The specimen sequenced was a population of CD138-negative cells sorted from bone marrow. The receptors stem from a donor at least 40 years old with multiple myeloma. Both conserved end residues are part of each CDR3.

CDR3 protein,V gene,J gene
CASSRLAQQETQYF,TRBV7-9,TRBJ2-5
CSASPSGGYQETQYF,TRBV20-1,TRBJ2-5
CASSLGLAGGNEQFF,TRBV28,TRBJ2-1
CASSLSGAAYNEQFF,TRBV12-3/TRBV12-4,TRBJ2-1
CASSGEITQYF,TRBV12-3/TRBV12-4,TRBJ2-3
CSARDQETGANVLTF,TRBV20-1,TRBJ2-6
CSAGTVDTYEQYF,TRBV20-1,TRBJ2-7
CASTGGFTDTQYF,TRBV2,TRBJ2-3
CASSTDTYEQYF,TRBV12-3/TRBV12-4,TRBJ2-7
CSVQTGGRHNEQFF,TRBV29-1,TRBJ2-1
CASSPRTGPETQYF,TRBV18,TRBJ2-5
CASSVAPGGRPNTEAFF,TRBV9,TRBJ1-1
CASRYGQTLIDGYTF,TRBV5-1,TRBJ1-2
CASSSLTGAQETQYF,TRBV12-3/TRBV12-4,TRBJ2-5
CASSPLTGTETQYF,TRBV4-1,TRBJ2-5
CASSPRTAGGEKLFF,TRBV9,TRBJ1-4
CASGLAITRPQGGEDTQYF,TRBV12-3/TRBV12-4,TRBJ2-3
CASSPVFREGYNEQFF,TRBV5-1,TRBJ2-1
CASLRGGTDTQYF,TRBV28,TRBJ2-3
CASSQTGGGEQFF,TRBV4-2,TRBJ2-1
CASSDRTEKLFF,TRBV12-3/TRBV12-4,TRBJ1-4
CASSPPGQGINEQFF,TRBV28,TRBJ2-1
CASSIGRPGGNQPQHF,TRBV19,TRBJ1-5
CASSESGGADTQYF,TRBV6-1,TRBJ2-3
CASSPSGQNYGYTF,TRBV18,TRBJ1-2
CASRGGANNEQFF,TRBV2,TRBJ2-1
CASSLGGVTEAFF,TRBV12-3/TRBV12-4,TRBJ1-1
CASSQKGLETQYF,TRBV4-1,TRBJ2-5
CASSLGGVQPQHF,TRBV5-6,TRBJ1-5
CASAMDGSSSYNEQFF,TRBV7-3,TRBJ2-1
CASSWTGGAQETQYF,TRBV6-1,TRBJ2-5
CSASEAGRSNQPQHF,TRBV20-1,TRBJ1-5
CASSPGNSYQGFYYGYTF,TRBV18,TRBJ1-2
CSARDAGGTDTQYF,TRBV20-1,TRBJ2-3
CASSSAQGNTEAFF,TRBV13,TRBJ1-1
CASSLQLRRTNTDTQYF,TRBV7-2,TRBJ2-3
CASSQDRGASYEQYF,TRBV4-1,TRBJ2-7
CASSRKPRETQYF,TRBV28,TRBJ2-5
CVSGDFGADTQYF,TRBV7-8,TRBJ2-3
CASPRRFRDLSGELFF,TRBV23-1,TRBJ2-2
CASSHRAMYSNQPQHF,TRBV19,TRBJ1-5
CASSPGQGGNSPLHF,TRBV11-2,TRBJ1-6